These T cell receptor beta chains were read from a single sample in a study of T cell repertoires in cytomegalovirus infection. TCRdb reprocessed the reads with MiXCR, giving one entry per CDR3 protein. Of hundreds of thousands of distinct CDR3 sequences listed, roughly 36% are singletons. These TCRs' antigens remain unknown. The sequencing here drew on cultured PBMCs, taken from culture after CMV antigen stimulation. The receptors shown here come from a human donor in good health (CMV status not recorded). Some clones in this sample may be carry-over from other donors' samples. Both conserved end residues are part of each CDR3. The order of the fields is clone size, J gene, V gene, D gene, CDR3 DNA, CDR3 protein. The D gene is left open where the match is weak. Size is omitted from some rows. Given values are once, few, many or a class for expanded clones.

clone size: NA; J gene: TRBJ1-1; V gene: TRBV6-2/TRBV6-3; D gene: NA; CDR3 DNA: TGTGCCAGCAGATTGCATGGACGCACCATGAACACTGAAGCTTTCTTT; CDR3 protein: CASRLHGRTMNTEAFF
clone size: few; J gene: TRBJ2-5; V gene: TRBV9; D gene: TRBD2; CDR3 DNA: TGTGCCAGCAGCGCGGGGACTAGCAAGGAGACCCAGTACTTC; CDR3 protein: CASSAGTSKETQYF
clone size: NA; J gene: TRBJ2-7; V gene: TRBV11-2; D gene: NA; CDR3 DNA: TGTGCCAGCAGCGGGGCCCTCTCGGACCGTTACGAGCAGTACTTC; CDR3 protein: CASSGALSDRYEQYF
clone size: NA; J gene: TRBJ1-2; V gene: TRBV30; D gene: NA; CDR3 DNA: TGTGCCTGGACGCCATCGGGCGAGTATGGCTACACCTTC; CDR3 protein: CAWTPSGEYGYTF
clone size: many; J gene: TRBJ2-3; V gene: TRBV11-2; D gene: NA; CDR3 DNA: TGTGCCAGCAGCTTGCCAGGGCCAGATACGCAGTATTTT; CDR3 protein: CASSLPGPDTQYF
clone size: NA; J gene: TRBJ2-5; V gene: TRBV5-1; D gene: TRBD2; CDR3 DNA: TGCGCCAGCAGCGGTAGCGGGAGAATTGAAGAGACCCAGTACTTC; CDR3 protein: CASSGSGRIEETQYF
clone size: once; J gene: TRBJ2-5; V gene: TRBV5-3; D gene: TRBD2; CDR3 DNA: TGTGCCAGCAGCTTGGCCAGCGGGGGAGAGATGGGGACCCAGTACTTC; CDR3 protein: CASSLASGGEMGTQYF
clone size: few; J gene: TRBJ1-5; V gene: TRBV6-5; D gene: NA; CDR3 DNA: TGTGCCAGCAGTTACTCGACAGGCAATCAGCCCCAGCATTTT; CDR3 protein: CASSYSTGNQPQHF
clone size: few; J gene: TRBJ1-6; V gene: TRBV15; D gene: NA; CDR3 DNA: TGTGCCACCAGACCCCTGACGGGTCGCAATAATTCACCCCTCCACTTT; CDR3 protein: CATRPLTGRNNSPLHF
clone size: few; J gene: TRBJ2-7; V gene: TRBV7-9; D gene: TRBD2; CDR3 DNA: TGTGCCAGCAGCCCATCGGGTAGCGGGGGATCCTACGAGCAGTACTTC; CDR3 protein: CASSPSGSGGSYEQYF
clone size: NA; J gene: TRBJ2-1; V gene: TRBV6-1; D gene: TRBD2; CDR3 DNA: TGTGCCAGCAGTAATAGCGGGGGGTACAATGAGCAGTTCTTC; CDR3 protein: CASSNSGGYNEQFF
clone size: few; J gene: TRBJ2-7; V gene: TRBV6-2/TRBV6-3; D gene: TRBD1; CDR3 DNA: TGTGCCAGCAGGGACAGGGAGATCTCCTACGAGCAGTACTTC; CDR3 protein: CASRDREISYEQYF
clone size: NA; J gene: TRBJ2-1; V gene: TRBV7-9; D gene: NA; CDR3 DNA: TGTGCCAGCAGCTTAGCTCCGGGGGGCCAGTTCGATGAGCAGTTCTTC; CDR3 protein: CASSLAPGGQFDEQFF
clone size: many; J gene: TRBJ2-3; V gene: TRBV7-8; D gene: TRBD2; CDR3 DNA: TGTGCCAGCACCAGGGGACTAGCGGGAGTTGGAGATACGCAGTATTTT; CDR3 protein: CASTRGLAGVGDTQYF
clone size: few; J gene: TRBJ1-5; V gene: TRBV19; D gene: NA; CDR3 DNA: TGTGCCAGGGTCCCGACAGAATTGTATAGCAATCAGCCCCAGCATTTT; CDR3 protein: CARVPTELYSNQPQHF
clone size: NA; J gene: TRBJ2-6; V gene: TRBV5-4; D gene: NA; CDR3 DNA: TGTGCCAGCAGCGGTAAATCCGGGACCCCTATGGGGGCCAACGTCCTGACTTTC; CDR3 protein: CASSGKSGTPMGANVLTF
clone size: once; J gene: TRBJ2-7; V gene: TRBV6-8; D gene: TRBD1; CDR3 DNA: TGTGCCAGCAGTTTGGACAGGGCCGCCTACGAGCAGTACTTC; CDR3 protein: CASSLDRAAYEQYF
clone size: NA; J gene: TRBJ2-3; V gene: TRBV5-1; D gene: NA; CDR3 DNA: TGCGCCAGCAGCTTGGAGGGAGACCTAGTTGGTACGCAGTATTTT; CDR3 protein: CASSLEGDLVGTQYF
clone size: NA; J gene: TRBJ2-1; V gene: TRBV5-1; D gene: TRBD2; CDR3 DNA: TGCGCCAGCAGCTTGGCCGGGGGGGCCGGGAATGAGCAGTTCTTC; CDR3 protein: CASSLAGGAGNEQFF
clone size: many; J gene: TRBJ2-7; V gene: TRBV7-2; D gene: NA; CDR3 DNA: TGTGCCAGCAGCAGACAGACAGGCGGGATATACGAGCAGTACTTC; CDR3 protein: CASSRQTGGIYEQYF
clone size: NA; J gene: TRBJ1-2; V gene: TRBV12-3/TRBV12-4; D gene: NA; CDR3 DNA: TGTGCCAGCAGTACCGAGGTGGGGATCCCTAAGTATGGCTACACCTTC; CDR3 protein: CASSTEVGIPKYGYTF
clone size: few; J gene: TRBJ2-6; V gene: TRBV12-3/TRBV12-4; D gene: NA; CDR3 DNA: TGTGCCAGCAGTTTTCAGGGGGGCGCTGGGGCCAACGTCCTGACTTTC; CDR3 protein: CASSFQGGAGANVLTF
clone size: many; J gene: TRBJ2-1; V gene: TRBV7-2; D gene: NA; CDR3 DNA: TGTGCCAGCAGCCCCCGCCCGACTTCCATGGTGAACAATGAGCAGTTCTTC; CDR3 protein: CASSPRPTSMVNNEQFF
clone size: NA; J gene: TRBJ2-7; V gene: TRBV20-1; D gene: NA; CDR3 DNA: TGCAGTGCTAGACCCCGGGACGGAGTCTCCTACGAGCAGTACTTC; CDR3 protein: CSARPRDGVSYEQYF
clone size: NA; J gene: TRBJ2-7; V gene: TRBV29-1; D gene: TRBD2; CDR3 DNA: TGCAGCGTGGGGGACAGACTAGCGGGACCGAGGGGGCAGTACTTC; CDR3 protein: CSVGDRLAGPRGQYF
clone size: NA; J gene: TRBJ1-2; V gene: TRBV2; D gene: NA; CDR3 DNA: TGTGCCAGCAGTGAAGGGGCAGGAGGGTACTATGGCTACACCTTC; CDR3 protein: CASSEGAGGYYGYTF
clone size: few; J gene: TRBJ1-5; V gene: TRBV7-2; D gene: NA; CDR3 DNA: TGTGCCAGCAGCTTAGCGCGGTCGGCGGGGGCGTCCAATCAGCCCCAGCATTTT; CDR3 protein: CASSLARSAGASNQPQHF
clone size: NA; J gene: TRBJ1-4; V gene: TRBV27; D gene: NA; CDR3 DNA: TGTGCCAGCAAGCGGGTAGGGGAAAAACTGTTTTTT; CDR3 protein: CASKRVGEKLFF
clone size: NA; J gene: TRBJ2-5; V gene: TRBV6-8; D gene: TRBD1; CDR3 DNA: TGTGCCAGCAGTGCCGACAGGGCGGCCGAGACCCAGTACTTC; CDR3 protein: CASSADRAAETQYF
clone size: NA; J gene: TRBJ1-5; V gene: TRBV6-1; D gene: NA; CDR3 DNA: TGTGCCAGCAGTGTCTCTAGACCTACTGATCGACCCCAGCATTTT; CDR3 protein: CASSVSRPTDRPQHF
clone size: NA; J gene: TRBJ2-2; V gene: TRBV28; D gene: NA; CDR3 DNA: TGTGCCAGCAGGGACGGGGGTAGGGACACCGGGGAGCTGTTTTTT; CDR3 protein: CASRDGGRDTGELFF
clone size: NA; J gene: TRBJ2-7; V gene: TRBV7-2; D gene: NA; CDR3 DNA: TGTGCCAGCAGCGGCACGATAGGGGTAGAATCCTACGAGCAGTACTTC; CDR3 protein: CASSGTIGVESYEQYF
clone size: few; J gene: TRBJ2-3; V gene: TRBV20-1; D gene: NA; CDR3 DNA: TGCAGTGCCCCCGTGGCTACACTCGGTCCCGAGATCCGCACAGATACGCAGTATTTT; CDR3 protein: CSAPVATLGPEIRTDTQYF
clone size: NA; J gene: TRBJ2-7; V gene: TRBV28; D gene: NA; CDR3 DNA: TGTGCCAGCAGTTTAGTGCGGGTGGCGGGCGAGCAGTACTTC; CDR3 protein: CASSLVRVAGEQYF
clone size: NA; J gene: TRBJ2-5; V gene: TRBV20-1; D gene: NA; CDR3 DNA: TGCAGTGCTAGCCAGGGTCTTTCGGAGACCCAGTACTTC; CDR3 protein: CSASQGLSETQYF
clone size: NA; J gene: TRBJ2-1; V gene: TRBV7-8; D gene: TRBD2; CDR3 DNA: TGTGCCAGCAGCCACTATGGACTAGCGGGGGGGCGAGAGCAGTTCTTC; CDR3 protein: CASSHYGLAGGREQFF
clone size: few; J gene: TRBJ2-5; V gene: TRBV10-3; D gene: NA; CDR3 DNA: TGTGCCATCAGTTGGGACTGGGCCAAAGAGACCCAGTACTTC; CDR3 protein: CAISWDWAKETQYF
clone size: once; J gene: TRBJ2-1; V gene: TRBV20-1; D gene: NA; CDR3 DNA: TGCAGTGCGTCTGGGAGCGGGCTAAGCTCCTACAATGAGCAGTTCTTC; CDR3 protein: CSASGSGLSSYNEQFF
clone size: NA; J gene: TRBJ2-1; V gene: TRBV7-6; D gene: NA; CDR3 DNA: TGTGCCAGCAGCTTAGGAGGGTTGCCCTACAATGAGCAGTTCTTC; CDR3 protein: CASSLGGLPYNEQFF
clone size: many; J gene: TRBJ2-7; V gene: TRBV7-2; D gene: NA; CDR3 DNA: TGTGCCAGCAGCTTAGGGGTACAGCAGTACTTC; CDR3 protein: CASSLGVQQYF
clone size: NA; J gene: TRBJ1-1; V gene: TRBV15; D gene: TRBD1; CDR3 DNA: TGTGCCACCAGCGGGGGGGACAGCGGGAACACTGAAGCTTTCTTT; CDR3 protein: CATSGGDSGNTEAFF
clone size: NA; J gene: TRBJ2-7; V gene: TRBV7-9; D gene: TRBD2; CDR3 DNA: TGTGCCGGCGAACTAGCGGGAGGGTACGAGCAGTACTTC; CDR3 protein: CAGELAGGYEQYF
clone size: few; J gene: TRBJ2-5; V gene: TRBV7-9; D gene: NA; CDR3 DNA: TGTGCCAGCAGCTCTGCGGAGAGGGCCCAGTACTTC; CDR3 protein: CASSSAERAQYF
clone size: many; J gene: TRBJ1-2; V gene: TRBV7-2; D gene: TRBD1; CDR3 DNA: TGTGCCAGCAGCTTAGGGACAGGGGACTACTATGGCTACACCTTC; CDR3 protein: CASSLGTGDYYGYTF
clone size: few; J gene: TRBJ1-1; V gene: TRBV7-8; D gene: NA; CDR3 DNA: TGTGCCAGCAGCCTGACCAGGGGCGAGGCTGAAGCTTTCTTT; CDR3 protein: CASSLTRGEAEAFF
clone size: few; J gene: TRBJ2-2; V gene: TRBV4-3; D gene: NA; CDR3 DNA: TGCGCCAGCAGCCAAGGATCCTACCGGGGCCCCGCCGGGGAGCTGTTTTTT; CDR3 protein: CASSQGSYRGPAGELFF
clone size: many; J gene: TRBJ1-4; V gene: TRBV7-2; D gene: NA; CDR3 DNA: TGTGCCAGCAGCGCGGGACGGCGGGGAGAAAAACTGTTTTTT; CDR3 protein: CASSAGRRGEKLFF
clone size: NA; J gene: TRBJ2-7; V gene: TRBV12-3/TRBV12-4; D gene: NA; CDR3 DNA: TGTGCCAGCAGTTTCGGCATGGATCCCTACGAGCAGTACTTC; CDR3 protein: CASSFGMDPYEQYF
clone size: NA; J gene: TRBJ2-7; V gene: TRBV7-9; D gene: NA; CDR3 DNA: TGTGCCAGCAGCTTACCAGCCGGAATGCGAGAGCAGTACTTC; CDR3 protein: CASSLPAGMREQYF
clone size: NA; J gene: TRBJ2-5; V gene: TRBV12-3/TRBV12-4; D gene: NA; CDR3 DNA: TGTGCCAGCAGTTTCTCAATCCAAGAGACCCAGTACTTC; CDR3 protein: CASSFSIQETQYF
clone size: NA; J gene: TRBJ2-7; V gene: TRBV6-2/TRBV6-3; D gene: NA; CDR3 DNA: TGTGCCAGCAGGTCTACAGGAACCTACGAGCAGTACTTC; CDR3 protein: CASRSTGTYEQYF
clone size: few; J gene: TRBJ1-2; V gene: TRBV4-1; D gene: TRBD1; CDR3 DNA: TGCGCCAGCAGCCGCCTCACCAGGACAGGAACAGGGTATGGCTACACCTTC; CDR3 protein: CASSRLTRTGTGYGYTF
clone size: NA; J gene: TRBJ2-6; V gene: TRBV29-1; D gene: NA; CDR3 DNA: TGCAGCGTCTCCGGGTCTTCTCACTCTGGGGCCAACGTCCTGACTTTC; CDR3 protein: CSVSGSSHSGANVLTF
clone size: NA; J gene: TRBJ2-1; V gene: TRBV10-3; D gene: NA; CDR3 DNA: TGTGCCATCAGTGAGTCAGTACAAGTTTTGTACAATGAGCAGTTCTTC; CDR3 protein: CAISESVQVLYNEQFF
clone size: many; J gene: TRBJ2-3; V gene: TRBV7-2; D gene: NA; CDR3 DNA: TGTGCCAGCAGCCACCCCCCCGCAGATACGCAGTATTTT; CDR3 protein: CASSHPPADTQYF
clone size: few; J gene: TRBJ1-1; V gene: TRBV5-4; D gene: NA; CDR3 DNA: TGTGCCAGCAGCACCCGGGACGGGAACACTGAAGCTTTCTTT; CDR3 protein: CASSTRDGNTEAFF
clone size: few; J gene: TRBJ2-7; V gene: TRBV27; D gene: NA; CDR3 DNA: TGTGCCAGCAGTACAAACAGGGTTTCCTACGAGCAGTACTTC; CDR3 protein: CASSTNRVSYEQYF
clone size: few; J gene: TRBJ2-4; V gene: TRBV7-2; D gene: TRBD2; CDR3 DNA: TGTGCCAGCAGCTTGACTAGCGGGGAAAACATTCAGTACTTC; CDR3 protein: CASSLTSGENIQYF
clone size: NA; J gene: TRBJ2-4; V gene: TRBV12-3/TRBV12-4; D gene: NA; CDR3 DNA: TGTGCCAGCAGTTTAGGTCGGGTTGACATTCAGTACTTC; CDR3 protein: CASSLGRVDIQYF
clone size: NA; J gene: TRBJ2-6; V gene: TRBV19; D gene: TRBD1; CDR3 DNA: TGTCGGGGACAGGGGGCGGTAGGGGCCAACGTCCTGACTTTC; CDR3 protein: CRGQGAVGANVLTF